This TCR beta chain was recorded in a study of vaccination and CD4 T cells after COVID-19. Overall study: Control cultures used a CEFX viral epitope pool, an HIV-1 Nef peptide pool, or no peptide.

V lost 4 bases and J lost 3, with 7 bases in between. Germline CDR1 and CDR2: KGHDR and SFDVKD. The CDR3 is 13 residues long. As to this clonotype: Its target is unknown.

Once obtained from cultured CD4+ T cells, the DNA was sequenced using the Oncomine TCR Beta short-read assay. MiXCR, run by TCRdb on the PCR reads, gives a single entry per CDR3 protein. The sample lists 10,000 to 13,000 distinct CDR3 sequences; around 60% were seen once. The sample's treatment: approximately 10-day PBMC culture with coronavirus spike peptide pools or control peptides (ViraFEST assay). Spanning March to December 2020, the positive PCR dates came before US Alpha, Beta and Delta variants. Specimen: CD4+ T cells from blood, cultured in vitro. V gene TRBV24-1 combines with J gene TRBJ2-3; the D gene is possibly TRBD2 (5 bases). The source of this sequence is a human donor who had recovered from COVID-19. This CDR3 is CATSDPGTDTQYF. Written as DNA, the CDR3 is TGTGCCACCAGTGACCCGGGAACAGATACGCAGTATTTT.